A single sample gave rise to the 19 T cell receptor beta chains below, sequenced in a study of Graves' ophthalmopathy and Graves' hyperthyroidism. Amplification targeted the TCR beta CDR3 regions, with RNA transcripts as the source material. In the first round, RT-PCR was carried out with HTBI primers, and a multiplex PCR formed the second round. TCRdb redid the calling of the multiplex PCR reads with MiXCR, one entry per CDR3 protein. The repertoire holds around 1.1 million distinct CDR3 sequences, with roughly 35% as singletons. The material sequenced was peripheral blood or thyroid tissue (not recorded which). These receptors were taken from an adult man with Graves' hyperthyroidism.

This clonotype came up many times. The J gene is TRBJ2-5, the V gene TRBV2; D is perhaps TRBD2 (6 bases). V was trimmed by 4 bases and J by 13 bases, leaving 22 bases between them. This CDR3 comprises 14 residues. The germline CDR1 and CDR2 sequences are SNHLY and FYNNEI. The CDR3 bases are TGTGCCAGCAGTGGGGACGGAGCGGGTATGGGTTCGTACTTC. Translating gives CASSGDGAGMGSYF.

Ten or more counts support this clonotype. V usage is TRBV29-1 and J usage is TRBJ1-1; TRBD1 matches 10 bases. Trimming took 6 bases from V and 3 from J; bases not matched to a gene: 16. The CDR3 is 17 residues long. Germline CDR1 is SQVTM and CDR2 is ANQGSEA. The CDR3 sequence: CSVRGDRGRVIDTEAFF. The CDR3 nucleotides are TGCAGCGTCCGGGGTGACAGGGGGCGAGTAATCGACACTGAAGCTTTCTTT.

There are many counts of this clonotype. V and J are TRBV7-2 and TRBJ2-7; D gene ambiguous. Germline V CDR1 and CDR2: SGHTA, FQGNSA. The V end lost 0 bases, the J end lost 2 bases, and 8 bases lay between the germline ends. The CDR3 loop spans 14 amino acids. As DNA, the CDR3 is TGTGCCAGCAGCTTAGCACGGTCTACCTACGAGCAGTACTTC. It codes for CASSLARSTYEQYF.

This clonotype was counted a few times. The chain is built from TRBV20-1 and TRBJ1-5; 11 bases map to TRBD1. V was pared by 1 base and J by 3 bases, with 8 bases of the junction left unmatched. The CDR3 extends over 17 amino acids. Per the germline V gene, CDR1 is DFQATT and CDR2 is SNEGSKA (reference sequence). CDR3 region: CSARVSRTGGFNQPQHF. The CDR3 DNA sequence: TGCAGTGCTAGAGTTTCTAGGACAGGGGGCTTCAATCAGCCCCAGCATTTT.

This clonotype was observed a few times. The V and J genes are TRBV19 and TRBJ1-2, with no clear D. Germline V gene lookup returns CDR1 LNHDA and CDR2 SQIVND (reference sequence). The CDR3 contains 13 residues. With 4 bases removed from V and 6 bases from J, the gap between germline ends came to 12 bases. The DNA for the CDR3 is TGTGCCAGTAGTACCCGGACGTATAATGGCTACACCTTC. Residues: CASSTRTYNGYTF. Complete variable domain (other parts from reference TRBV19 and TRBJ1-2): DGGITQSPKYLFRKEGQNVTLSCEQNLNHDAMYWYRQDPGQGLRLIYYSQIVNDFQKGDIAEGYSVSREKKESFPLTVTSAQKNPTAFYLCASSTRTYNGYTFGSGTRLTVV.

The sample holds many counts of this clonotype. This sequence joins TRBV7-9 and TRBJ2-7; 9 nucleotides line up with TRBD1. CDR3 length equals 14 residues. Germline V gene lookup returns CDR1 SEHNR and CDR2 FQNEAQ (reference sequence). J was trimmed by 6 bases and V by 2 bases; bases with no gene match: 5. The DNA for the CDR3 is TGTGCCAGCAGCTTAAAACAGGGGGCCAGCGAGCAGTACTTC. As protein: CASSLKQGASEQYF. The variable domain in full, with the rest retrieved from reference TRBV7-9 and TRBJ2-7, is DTGVSQNPRHKITKRGQNVTFRCDPISEHNRLYWYRQTLGQGPEFLTYFQNEAQLEKSRLLSDRFSAERPKGSFSTLEIQRTEQGDSAMYLCASSLKQGASEQYFGPGTRLTVT.

For this clonotype: A junction boundary mismatches the germline segment, possibly from a read error. The gene calls are TRBV7-2 and TRBJ2-5; maybe TRBD2 (6 bases). This CDR3 is 16 amino acids long. CDR1 and CDR2 from the germline V gene are SGHTA and FQGNSA. The CDR3, as DNA: TGTGCCAGCAGCTTATCGGGCCGGCAAGGATGGGGCGGGGAAGACTTC. It yields the protein CASSLSGRQGWGGEDF. Based on the CDR3 plus reference TRBV7-2 and TRBJ2-5, the full variable domain is GAGVSQSPSNKVTEKGKDVELRCDPISGHTALYWYRQSLGQGLEFLIYFQGNSAPDKSGLPSDRFSAERTGGSVSTLTIQRTQQEDSAVYLCASSLSGRQGWGGEDFGPGTRLLVL.

The chain carries TRBV9 and TRBJ1-6, with D possibly being TRBD1 (6 bases). Germline CDR1 reads SGDLS; CDR2 reads YYNGEE. CDR3 length: 15 residues. Trimming stripped 1 base from V and 8 bases from J, with 13 bases between. The CDR3 reads CASSVSGVFDSPLHF. DNA of the CDR3: TGTGCCAGCAGCGTATCAGGGGTGTTTGATTCACCCCTCCACTTT.

This clonotype has only a few counts. The chain employs TRBV9 and TRBJ2-7; TRBD1 might be the D (6 bases). This CDR3 contains 17 residues. CDR1 is SGDLS, CDR2 YYNGEE, per germline. Trimming removed 0 bases at V and 0 bases at J, with 16 bases between. The chain's CDR3 is CASSVESGQPSSYEQYF. The CDR3 region has the DNA TGTGCCAGCAGCGTAGAATCGGGACAACCTAGCTCCTACGAGCAGTACTTC.

The chain has TRBV5-1 and TRBJ2-3, with 7 bases lining up with TRBD2. Per the germline V gene, CDR1 is SGHRS and CDR2 is YFSETQ. The CDR3 runs to 16 residues. The V gene end was trimmed by 4 bases and the J gene end by 5 bases; junction bases not matched to a gene: 13. The CDR3 sequence: CASSLGGRAVEDTQYF. The CDR3 region has the DNA TGCGCCAGCAGCCTCGGGGGGAGGGCCGTGGAAGATACGCAGTATTTT. Complete variable domain (other parts from reference TRBV5-1 and TRBJ2-3): KAGVTQTPRYLIKTRGQQVTLSCSPISGHRSVSWYQQTPGQGLQFLFEYFSETQRNKGNFPGRFSGRQFSNSRSEMNVSTLELGDSALYLCASSLGGRAVEDTQYFGPGTRLTVL.

This clonotype was observed many times. The CDR3 DNA is TGTGCCAGCAGAAGGGAGCTAGGGGATCGTCAGCTGAACACTGAAGCTTTCTTT. Translated, it gives CASRRELGDRQLNTEAFF. This chain links TRBV6-9 with TRBJ1-1, with a possible D match to TRBD1 (5 bases). This CDR3 is 18 amino acids long. Per the germline V gene, CDR1 is MNHGY and CDR2 is SVAAGI. Deletions cut 6 bases from V and 0 bases from J, with 23 bases between.

The J gene is TRBJ2-5, the V gene TRBV4-3, with 8 bases identical to TRBD2. The CDR3 extends over 16 amino acids. Germline V gene data show CDR1 as LGHNA and CDR2 as YSLEER. V lost 4 bases, J lost 2 bases, and 9 bases stayed unmatched. The CDR3, as DNA: TGCGCCAGCAGCCGAGGACTAGCCGAGGGACAAGAGACCCAGTACTTC. Translated, it gives CASSRGLAEGQETQYF.

Note on this clonotype: This may be a read error, as it is one base from a much larger clone. The V and J genes are TRBV20-1 and TRBJ2-5, with D maybe TRBD1 (5 bases). The V gene's germline CDR1 is DFQATT and CDR2 SNEGSKA (reference sequence). The length of the CDR3 is 15 residues. V lost 5 bases and J lost 2, with 18 bases in between. CDR3: CSAGPLGRVQETQYF. The CDR3 DNA is TGCAGTGCTGGACCTTTGGGCAGGGTACAAGAGACCCAGTACTTC.

A few counts support this clonotype. V gene TRBV27 combines with J gene TRBJ1-2; the match to TRBD1 covers 9 bases. Trimming took 5 bases from V and 6 from J; bases not matched to a gene: 4. The length of the CDR3 is 13 residues. CDR1 is MNHEY and CDR2 is SMNVEV in the germline V gene (reference sequence). CDR3 in DNA: TGTGCCAGCAGTAAACAGGGGGCGGATGGCTACACCTTC. Translation gives CASSKQGADGYTF.

This clonotype was observed a single time. The chain's CDR3 is CASSPTYSSTDTQYF. The CDR3 DNA is TGTGCCAGCAGCCCGACTTATTCTAGCACAGATACGCAGTATTTT. V is TRBV7-2 and J is TRBJ2-3; D not resolved. This CDR3 has 15 amino acids. Germline lookup yields CDR1 SGHTA and CDR2 FQGNSA. V was shortened by 5 bases and J by 0 bases, with 12 bases between the two germline ends.

This clonotype was counted at least ten times. CDR3: CASSLQGQNQPQHF. CDR3 sequence (DNA): TGTGCCAGCAGCTTACAGGGCCAAAATCAGCCCCAGCATTTT. V and J are TRBV7-8 and TRBJ1-5; D may be TRBD1 (5 bases). With 2 bases removed from V and 4 bases from J, the gap between germline ends came to 9 bases. Germline lookup yields CDR1 SGHVS and CDR2 FQNEAQ. The CDR3 is made up of 14 amino acids.

This clonotype was found many times. The V gene is TRBV29-1, the J gene TRBJ2-7; D gene ambiguous. This CDR3 is built from 13 residues. The germline V gene encodes CDR1 SQVTM and CDR2 ANQGSEA. The V end lost 6 bases, the J end lost 2 bases, and 14 bases lay between the germline ends. The CDR3 sequence is CSVETHVTYEQYF. CDR3 nucleotides: TGCAGCGTCGAGACACATGTGACCTACGAGCAGTACTTC.

This chain joins TRBV10-3 and TRBJ1-1, with D tentatively TRBD1 (6 bases). The V end was cut by 6 bases, the J end by 1 base, with 15 bases between. CDR1 and CDR2 from the germline V gene are ENHRY and SYGVKD. This CDR3 has 15 residues. The CDR3 DNA is TGTGCCATCAGCGTGGAACAGGGCAAGAACACTGAAGCTTTCTTT. This codes for CAISVEQGKNTEAFF.

The genes are TRBV29-1 and TRBJ2-2; 11 nucleotides agree with TRBD1. Germline lookup yields CDR1 SQVTM and CDR2 ANQGSEA. With 5 bases clipped from V and 6 bases from J, the junction kept 5 bases outside the gene matches. CDR3 length equals 14 residues. For the CDR3, the DNA is TGCAGCGTTCTGCCGGGACAGGGGGCCGGGGAGCTGTTTTTT. Protein product: CSVLPGQGAGELFF.